The 14 T cell receptor beta chains presented below share a single source sample, sequenced in a study of T cells in Graves' hyperthyroidism and ophthalmopathy (dated by TCRdb to between 2019 and 2020). The protocol used for the library was multiplex PCR. The run used an Illumina HiSeq 2000. TCR beta CDR3 regions were amplified from RNA transcripts. The first round of RT-PCR for the TCR CDR3 was performed with the HTBI primer set and the Qiagen OneStep RT-PCR kit. TCRdb reran the public reads through fastp at Q25 and MiXCR, keeping productive beta chains. Identical CDR3 protein sequences are pooled into one entry, listed with their most common genes and DNA. The sample table holds about 740,000 distinct CDR3 sequences, of which 13% to 15% were seen once. The ten largest make up roughly 10% of the sample. Material: blood. These receptors originate from a woman between 18 and 29 years old with Graves' hyperthyroidism.

The CDR3 nucleotides are TGTGCCACCAGTGGCGCGGGACAAAGATTGACAGATACGCAGTATTTT. This encodes CATSGAGQRLTDTQYF. The chain carries TRBV24-1 and TRBJ2-3; D possibly matches TRBD1 or TRBD2 (6 bases each). Deletions cut 5 bases from V and 3 bases from J, with 17 bases between. The CDR3 length is 16 residues. Germline CDR1 and CDR2: KGHDR and SFDVKD.

V gene TRBV6-1 combines with J gene TRBJ2-3; D is possibly TRBD2 (6 bases). The CDR3 sequence is 14 residues long. The V end was cut by 5 bases, the J end by 0 bases, with 9 bases between. The germline CDR1 and CDR2 sequences are MNHNS and SASEGT. DNA of the CDR3: TGTGCCAGCAGTACGGGGGTTAGCACAGATACGCAGTATTTT. This codes for CASSTGVSTDTQYF.

V is TRBV27 and J is TRBJ2-4; D uncertain. Deletions cut 0 bases from V and 0 bases from J, with 12 bases between. The CDR3 has 17 residues. The germline CDR1 and CDR2 sequences are MNHEY and SMNVEV (reference sequence). The CDR3 sequence is CASSLSSGLLAKNIQYF. The CDR3 nucleotides are TGTGCCAGCAGTTTATCGTCGGGTCTTTTAGCCAAAAACATTCAGTACTTC.

This clonotype was seen repeatedly, ten times or more. The chain links TRBV6-1 to TRBJ2-3, with D maybe TRBD2 (6 bases). The V gene lost 5 bases and the J gene lost 3 bases, with 18 bases spanning the gap. This CDR3 is built from 16 residues. Germline V gives CDR1 MNHNS, CDR2 SASEGT. CDR3 in amino acids: CASSPRALGGTDTQYF. The CDR3 nucleotides are TGTGCCAGCAGTCCCCGGGCCCTGGGGGGAACAGATACGCAGTATTTT.

To note about this clonotype: A much larger clone lies one base from this, so it may be a read error. The V call is TRBV2, the J call TRBJ2-7, with TRBD2 matching 9 bases. CDR1 is SNHLY and CDR2 is FYNNEI in the germline V gene. The CDR3 loop spans 16 amino acids. The J segment lost 7 bases and the V segment lost 6 bases, leaving 16 bases of the junction unmatched. The CDR3 is CASRGGGAGGLNEQYF. In DNA, the CDR3 is TGTGCCAGCAGGGGGGGGGGCGCGGGAGGGTTGAATGAGCAGTACTTC.

This clonotype was picked up many times. V is TRBV27 and J is TRBJ2-7; 16 bases are shared with TRBD2. CDR1 is MNHEY, CDR2 SMNVEV, per germline (reference sequence). The CDR3 totals 16 residues. With 5 bases clipped from V and 5 bases from J, the junction kept 6 bases outside the gene matches. The CDR3 spells CASSMGLAGGPHEQYF. CDR3 DNA sequence: TGTGCCAGCAGTATGGGACTAGCGGGAGGGCCTCACGAGCAGTACTTC.

V is TRBV20-1 and J is TRBJ1-1, with 7 bases identical to TRBD1. CDR1 is DFQATT and CDR2 is SNEGSKA in the germline V gene (reference sequence). V shed 5 bases, J shed 1 base, and the junction held 4 bases outside the gene matches. There are 13 residues in the CDR3. The CDR3 protein is CSAQGGANTEAFF. For the CDR3, the DNA is TGCAGTGCTCAGGGGGGAGCGAACACTGAAGCTTTCTTT.

Ten or more counts support this clonotype. This chain links TRBV10-3 with TRBJ2-7; no definite D call. V was pared by 2 bases and J by 2 bases, with 7 bases between. Per germline, CDR1 ENHRY and CDR2 SYGVKD. CDR3 length equals 13 residues. CDR3 sequence: CAISEPPAYEQYF. For the CDR3, the DNA is TGTGCCATCAGTGAGCCTCCAGCCTACGAGCAGTACTTC.

The sample holds many counts of this clonotype. The chain is built from TRBV11-2 and TRBJ2-5; D remains unclear. Trimming shortened V by 5 bases and J by 7 bases, and 8 bases separated the two germline ends. The CDR3 runs to 11 residues. Germline V gene data show CDR1 as SGHAT and CDR2 as FQNNGV. This CDR3 reads CASSPQRTQYF. The CDR3 bases are TGTGCCAGCAGCCCCCAACGGACCCAGTACTTC.

This clonotype was detected ten times or more. J is TRBJ2-4 and V is TRBV12-3 or TRBV12-4; D gene ambiguous. Trimming took 7 bases from V and 0 from J, leaving 7 bases between them. There are 13 residues in the CDR3. CDR3 in amino acids: CASNGLAKNIQYF. The CDR3 region has the DNA TGTGCCAGCAACGGGCTAGCCAAAAACATTCAGTACTTC.

This clonotype has ten or more counts. The rearrangement links TRBV6-1 to TRBJ2-1, with TRBD2 identical over 7 bases. Germline V gives CDR1 MNHNS, CDR2 SASEGT. V was clipped by 2 bases and J by 2 bases; unmatched bases: 9. The CDR3 is made up of 17 amino acids. The CDR3 sequence is CASSETASGGPYNEQFF. The CDR3, as DNA: TGTGCCAGCAGTGAAACGGCTAGCGGAGGTCCCTACAATGAGCAGTTCTTC.

The rearrangement uses TRBV27 and TRBJ1-2, with D uncertain. The CDR3 totals 12 residues. Germline CDR1 is MNHEY and CDR2 is SMNVEV (reference sequence). Trimming took off 6 bases at V and 1 base at J, with 6 bases between the two ends. CDR3 protein: CASRDDNYGYTF. The DNA for the CDR3 is TGTGCCAGCAGGGACGATAACTATGGCTACACCTTC.

The chain combines TRBV30 with TRBJ1-3, with a weak D call TRBD1 (5 bases). CDR1 is GTSNPN and CDR2 is SVGIG in the germline V gene (reference sequence). There are 14 residues in the CDR3. V was shortened by 5 bases and J by 4 bases, with 15 bases between the two germline ends. As DNA, the CDR3 is TGTGCCTGGGACAGACAGAGGAGGGGAAACACCATATATTTT. Translated, it gives CAWDRQRRGNTIYF.

CDR3 amino acids: CASSLGNGGGFTGELFF. CDR3 bases: TGTGCCAGCAGCTTAGGAAACGGAGGGGGATTTACCGGGGAGCTGTTTTTT. The V gene is TRBV7-8, the J gene TRBJ2-2, with D possibly being TRBD1 or TRBD2 (6 bases each). Trimming shortened V by 1 base and J by 5 bases, and 17 bases separated the two germline ends. CDR3 size: 17 residues. The germline V gene encodes CDR1 SGHVS and CDR2 FQNEAQ.